This is a list of T cell receptor beta chains from one sample in a study of shared clonotypes between healthy human individuals. TCRdb keeps only in-frame clones here, not all; method: immunoSEQ multiplex PCR. The data show about 2.1 million clones, just over 90% seen once. The sequencing sample was made of naive CD8+ T cells from PBMCs. Every receptor here comes from a man aged 18 to 30 in good health. Some clones in this sample may be carry-over from other donors' samples. CDR3s include the opening cysteine and the closing phenylalanine or tryptophan. D genes are given only for firm matches. A row's size may be missing; if present it is once, few, many or a size class.

j_call | d_call | cdr3_length | clone_size | v_call | cdr3_nt | cdr3_aa
TRBJ2-3 | TRBD1 | 16 | . | TRBV28 | TGTGCCAGCAGTCCCAGGGGACAGGGAGCGACAGATACGCAGTATTTT | CASSPRGQGATDTQYF
TRBJ1-1 | TRBD1 | 12 | . | TRBV19 | TGTGCCAGCAGAGACAGGGTTACTGAAGCTTTCTTT | CASRDRVTEAFF
TRBJ2-1 | TRBD2 | 16 | . | TRBV5-1 | TGCGCCAGCAGCTTAGGGACTAGCGGGAGTAGCGATGAGCAGTTCTTC | CASSLGTSGSSDEQFF
TRBJ1-5 | TRBD1 | 20 | . | TRBV28 | TGTGCCAGCAGTTTAGTTGGGGCGACCGCCAGGACAGGGAGGAATCAGCCCCAGCATTTT | CASSLVGATARTGRNQPQHF
TRBJ2-1 | TRBD2 | 15 | . | TRBV6-4 | TGTGCCAGCTCAGGACTAGCGGGAGGTTTTAATGAGCAGTTCTTC | CASSGLAGGFNEQFF
TRBJ2-7 | TRBD2 | 15 | . | TRBV30 | TGTGCCGGGGTCCCGATGGTAGCGGGAGAATACGAGCAGTACTTC | CAGVPMVAGEYEQYF
TRBJ2-1 | . | 16 | once | TRBV28 | TGTGCCAGCAGTTCGGTAGCTGGTCTCTCCTACAATGAGCAGTTCTTC | CASSSVAGLSYNEQFF
TRBJ2-5 | . | 16 | once | TRBV7-9 | TGTGCCAGCAGCCCGGTTGAAGCGGACCACCAAGAGACCCAGTACTTC | CASSPVEADHQETQYF
TRBJ1-2 | . | 15 | once | TRBV7-9 | TGTGCCAGCAGCTTCGGCCAGTCATCTAACTATGGCTACACCTTC | CASSFGQSSNYGYTF
TRBJ2-7 | TRBD1 | 16 | . | TRBV27 | TGTGCCAGCAGCTTTGTATTGGGACAGGGGCCCAACGAGCAGTACTTC | CASSFVLGQGPNEQYF
TRBJ1-1 | . | 15 | few | TRBV27 | TGTGCCAGCAGTTTATTGCCAGGGATAAGCACTGAAGCTTTCTTT | CASSLLPGISTEAFF
TRBJ1-5 | TRBD1 | 16 | . | TRBV19 | TGTGCCAGTAGTATCTGGGACAGGGCCTTCGACCAGCCCCAGCATTTT | CASSIWDRAFDQPQHF
TRBJ2-7 | . | 14 | . | TRBV6-6 | TGTGCCAGCAGTTACTCGTCGGGGAGTTACGAGCAGTACTTC | CASSYSSGSYEQYF
TRBJ2-7 | . | 13 | . | TRBV30 | TGTGCCTGGAGTGAACAGGGGGGGTCTCCCTCTAACTTC | CAWSEQGGSPSNF
TRBJ2-1 | TRBD2 | 16 | . | TRBV15 | TGTGCCACCAGCGGGGGAACTAGCGGCAATTACAATGAGCAGTTCTTC | CATSGGTSGNYNEQFF
TRBJ2-7 | . | 13 | . | TRBV9 | TGTGCCAGCAGCGAAAACAGTGGTTGGGAGCAGTACTTC | CASSENSGWEQYF
TRBJ1-5 | TRBD1 | 13 | . | TRBV25-1 | TGTGCCAGCAATCAGGGGGCAAATCAGCCCCAGCATTTT | CASNQGANQPQHF
TRBJ2-2 | TRBD1 | 12 | . | TRBV29-1 | TGCAGCGTTTTTGACAGGGCCGGGGAGCTGTTTTTT | CSVFDRAGELFF
TRBJ1-2 | . | 14 | . | TRBV25-1 | TGTGCCAGCAGTGAATATAAAGCTAACTATGGCTACACCTTC | CASSEYKANYGYTF
TRBJ2-3 | . | 12 | . | TRBV7-2 | TGTGCCAGCAGCCCCGGTGGGGGCCTGCAGTATTTT | CASSPGGGLQYF
TRBJ1-4 | TRBD1 | 18 | . | TRBV13 | TGTGCCAGCAGCTTAGGCTATCTCGGACAGGAGAGAAATGAAAAACTGTTTTTT | CASSLGYLGQERNEKLFF
TRBJ1-5 | TRBD1 | 18 | . | TRBV5-6 | TGTGCCAGCAGCTTCCCCAGAATGGACAGGGATGGAAATCAGCCCCAGCATTTT | CASSFPRMDRDGNQPQHF
TRBJ2-2 | . | 17 | . | TRBV9 | TGTGCCAGCAGCGTAGCTGGGAGAGGGATCAACACCGGGGAGCTGTTTTTT | CASSVAGRGINTGELFF
TRBJ2-3 | . | 15 | . | TRBV12-5 | TGTGCTAGTGGTTTGTTCCCCGAAGACACAGATACGCAGTATTTT | CASGLFPEDTDTQYF
TRBJ2-1 | TRBD1 | 14 | . | TRBV5-1 | TGCGCCACCTCCGAAGGACAGGGGCACAATGAGCAGTTCTTC | CATSEGQGHNEQFF
TRBJ1-2 | . | 13 | . | TRBV27 | TGTGCCAGCAGCAACGGGGCTAACTATGGCTACACCTTC | CASSNGANYGYTF
TRBJ2-2 | TRBD1 | 16 | . | TRBV7-7 | TGTGCCAGCAGCAAACGACAGGGGGGCCCCACCGGGGAGCTGTTTTTT | CASSKRQGGPTGELFF
TRBJ1-5 | TRBD1 | 17 | . | TRBV28 | TGTGCCAGCAGTTTTGACCCCGCGGGACAGGGGAATCAGCCCCAGCATTTT | CASSFDPAGQGNQPQHF
TRBJ2-3 | . | 14 | . | TRBV10-3 | TGTGCCATCAGTGAGGGAGGAGGAACAGATACGCAGTATTTT | CAISEGGGTDTQYF
TRBJ2-1 | TRBD2 | 16 | once | TRBV11-2 | TGTGCCAGCAGCTTAGGTATGGGACTAGGGGTCTATGAGCAGTTCTTC | CASSLGMGLGVYEQFF
TRBJ1-1 | . | 13 | once | TRBV6-6 | TGTGCCAGCAGTTACAGGTACAACACTGAAGCTTTCTTT | CASSYRYNTEAFF
TRBJ1-1 | TRBD1 | 16 | . | TRBV23-1 | TGCGCCAGCAGTCTTGAGTCGGACAGGGAGGGCACTGAAGCTTTCTTT | CASSLESDREGTEAFF
TRBJ2-7 | TRBD2 | 15 | . | TRBV2 | TGTGCCAGCAGTAACGGACTAGCCCAGAACTACGAGCAGTACTTC | CASSNGLAQNYEQYF
TRBJ2-1 | TRBD2 | 12 | . | TRBV7-9 | TGTACCGGACTAGCGGGGATCAATGAGCAGTTCTTC | CTGLAGINEQFF
TRBJ2-7 | . | 16 | once | TRBV7-9 | TGTGCCAGCAGCTTAGAGCCGACAGGAGCTACCTACGAGCAGTACTTC | CASSLEPTGATYEQYF
TRBJ1-5 | . | 14 | . | TRBV27 | TGTGCCAGCAGTTTTCGAGAGACGAATCAGCCCCAGCATTTT | CASSFRETNQPQHF
TRBJ1-1 | . | 13 | . | TRBV7-8 | TGTGCCAGCAGCCCCCGGGGCCACACTGAAGCTTTCTTT | CASSPRGHTEAFF
TRBJ1-1 | . | 14 | . | TRBV9 | TGTGCCAGCAGCGTAGAGAAGGTGAACACTGAAGCTTTCTTT | CASSVEKVNTEAFF
TRBJ2-1 | . | 12 | . | TRBV7-9 | TGTGCCAGCAGCTTAGTAGTTAGTGAGCAGTTCTTC | CASSLVVSEQFF
TRBJ2-2 | TRBD2 | 17 | once | TRBV27 | TGTGCCAGCAGTTTAGATAGGGATGCGGGAGTCACCGGGGAGCTGTTTTTT | CASSLDRDAGVTGELFF
TRBJ1-1 | . | 13 | . | TRBV7-8 | TGTGCCAGCAGCTCGGACTCCAGCACTGAAGCTTTCTTT | CASSSDSSTEAFF
TRBJ2-7 | . | 14 | . | TRBV13 | TGTGCCAGCAGCCTGCGTCTAGTCTCCTACGAGCAGTACTTC | CASSLRLVSYEQYF
TRBJ2-7 | TRBD2 | 15 | . | TRBV28 | TGTGCCAGCAGTTTGTTAGCGGGAGGGCCTTACGAGCAGTACTTC | CASSLLAGGPYEQYF
TRBJ2-3 | TRBD2 | 16 | once | TRBV9 | TGTGCCAGCAGCCCCCGACTAGCGGGAGGTGCGGATACGCAGTATTTT | CASSPRLAGGADTQYF
TRBJ1-4 | . | 13 | . | TRBV9 | TGTGCCAGCAGCCCCGCCACAGGGCAAAAACTGTTTTTT | CASSPATGQKLFF
TRBJ2-6 | . | 14 | . | TRBV28 | TGTGCCAGCAGCCCCCCCCGTGGGGCCAACGTCCTGACTTTC | CASSPPRGANVLTF
TRBJ2-2 | TRBD2 | 16 | . | TRBV5-4 | TGTGCCGGTCGGGCGGCGGGAGGGCTCGACACCGGGGAGCTGTTTTTT | CAGRAAGGLDTGELFF
TRBJ2-4 | TRBD2 | 15 | . | TRBV4-1 | TGCGCCAGCAGCCGACTAGCGGGAGCCAAAAACATTCAGTACTTC | CASSRLAGAKNIQYF
TRBJ2-2 | TRBD2 | 16 | . | TRBV4-2 | TGTGCCAGCAGCCCCGAAGGAGCGGGAAACACCGGGGAGCTGTTTTTT | CASSPEGAGNTGELFF
TRBJ2-3 | . | 13 | . | TRBV27 | TGTGCCAGCAGTTCCTGGGACTTAGATACGCAGTATTTT | CASSSWDLDTQYF